This T cell receptor (beta chain) was captured by sequencing in a study of cytomegalovirus exposure and HLA in healthy donors. As for the study in general: The 90 to 150 validation repertoires used a platform that matched the one used for the 550 to 800 first-cohort repertoires, as a later analysis reported.

Assay used: immunoSEQ multiplex PCR; TCRdb lists only in-frame clones, some missing. The sample gives about 160,000 clones, more than 70% of which show up once; roughly a tenth is in the top ten. Overall study findings and caveats: Researchers reported that a few CMV-associated chains were confirmed in vitro as CMV antigen-specific. The finding came from a later analysis; first-cohort TCR clusters tended to co-occur in the roughly 110 validation repertoires.

This CDR3 region has 15 residues. V lost 3 bases to trimming and J lost 2 bases, with 11 bases between them. Germline V gives CDR1 SGHVS, CDR2 FNYEAQ. In the case of this clone: The antigen is not known.

The rearrangement joins TRBV7-6 to TRBJ1-3; no reliable D call. This sequence was found in a man younger than 45 in good health and CMV-seropositive. Sequenced: PBMCs. The CDR3 spells CASSLGQRPGNTIYF. CDR3 coding DNA: TGTGCCAGCAGCTTGGGCCAACGACCTGGAAACACCATATATTTT.